Only a few counts were recorded for the clone carrying this TCR beta chain. Its antigen is not identified. CDR1 and CDR2 from the germline V gene are LNHDA and SQIVND (reference sequence). V was cut by 7 bases and J by 1 base, with 13 bases left in between. The CDR3 is 14 residues long. When naive CD8 T cells were sorted, they were gated as CD8+CD4-CCR7+CD45RA+. This specimen belongs to a study of molecular identifiers for immune sequencing clone quantification. Findings and caveats of the study: Barcodes shared by identical TCR molecules could lead to underestimated sizes of highly expanded clones.

One entry per CDR3 protein results from TCRdb running MiXCR on the PCR reads. Of about 500,000 distinct CDR3 sequences listed, 20% to 25% are singletons. The specimen sequenced was naive CD8+ T cells from blood, with Jurkat cell RNA spiked in. Subset indicated: FACS-sorted CD8+CD4-CCR7+CD45RA+ naive T cells. The TCR sequence derives from a human donor in good health. Some libraries in this study had Jurkat cell RNA spiked in. The chain carries TRBV19 and TRBJ2-5; TRBD2 might be the D (5 bases). Here the CDR3 DNA reads TGTGCCAGTACCCTGCAAGGACTCCAAGAGACCCAGTACTTC. Translated: CASTLQGLQETQYF.